This TCR beta chain was retrieved from a study of T cells in tumors after PD-1 blockade (dated by TCRdb to about 2019). For the wider study: Patients with prior checkpoint blockade, systemic immunosuppressant use, or recent radiotherapy or other anti-cancer therapy within 4 weeks were excluded. Treatment consisted of either cemiplimab 350 mg every 2 weeks or pembrolizumab 200 mg every 3 weeks. To compare blood and tumor clonotypes, bulk TCR sequencing was performed on nine to eleven peripheral blood samples from 5 patients. Some patients also continued taking vismodegib 150 mg daily during anti-PD-1 treatment. Paired single-cell RNA and TCR sequencing was done in the study on site-matched tumors from patients with BCC or SCC, both before and after anti-PD-1 therapy. RECIST version 1.1 was used to evaluate clinical response. An average of 113,528 TCR templates (range about 24,679-270,000) and 35,000 or so unique clonotypes was obtained for peripheral blood samples. The full study reports these points: Around 37% of tumor TCR clonotypes were detected in blood, and some novel exhausted tumor clones were observed in pre-treatment blood, which was taken as suggesting peripheral recruitment. Where the novel T cell clones came from was not identified, and possible sources could include lymphoid organs or rare unexpanded clones inside the tumor or in the tumor periphery.

In regard to this clone: Its antigen has not been determined. No base qualities exist here, and no much larger clone lies one base off it.

The immunoSEQ platform was used to carry out deep TCRbeta sequencing. The study's own analysis went as follows. Only productive rearrangements were exported from the immunoSEQ Analyzer for further analysis. T cell phenotypes were assigned to bulk TCRbeta clonotypes by matching the clonotypes to single-cell RNA+TCR-seq clones with the same TCRbeta sequence. Clone enrichment in tumor was calculated as tumor frequency divided by PBMC frequency from bulk TCR sequencing. TCRs were sorted with GLIPH into specificity groups, meaning clusters of distinct TCRs that share CDR3 motifs and likely recognize common antigens. Entries here come from immuneACCESS through TCRdb and include only in-frame sequences with V and J called. Some clones fail to appear in such tables; in the studies checked, an unresolved V gene covers under half of the shortfall, and the cause of the remainder is unknown. That table is the source of V, J and clone size, and D and trimming were worked out from the DNA. Recorded for this sample are approximately 60,000 clones; around 74% of them occurred a single time. The ten top clones hold roughly 4.7% of the sample.

Trimming costs V 3 bases and J 0 bases, and their ends lie 8 bases apart. As encoded in the germline V gene (reference sequence), CDR1 is DFQATT while CDR2 is SNEGSKA. Measured from the cysteine to the phenylalanine, the CDR3 is 13 residues long. Only the CDR3 portion is preserved as DNA: 39 bases, with reading frame beginning at the first base. The time point tag for this specimen amounts to: after anti-PD-1 therapy. Genomic DNA extracted from tumor biopsies or peripheral blood was used for bulk TCRbeta sequencing, with input ranging from about 616 ng to 6,500 ng. Histologically proven advanced or metastatic basal or squamous cell carcinoma was present in all patients, all of whom were poor candidates for surgical resection. Of the approximately ten patients making up the basal cell carcinoma cohort, roughly eight underwent bulk tumor TCR sequencing.

This TCR derives from a human donor with basal cell carcinoma. The rearranged segments are TRBV20-1 and TRBJ1-2, and TRBD1 may be the D gene, going by 6 matching bases. This sample comprised PBMCs, obtained after anti-PD-1 treatment. The CDR3 region reads CSASTGPNYGYTF. The DNA is TGCAGTGCTAGTACAGGGCCTAACTATGGCTACACCTTC.